The sequence of this T cell receptor beta chain was determined in a study of blood T cells in healthy people across ages (dated by TCRdb to the mid-2010s). With regard to the full study: In model experiments, template switching captured about one uniquely barcoded TCR beta cDNA molecule for every two T cells. Age-related changes in TCR beta repertoire diversity were measured in the study by deep sequencing normalized with unique cDNA molecular identifiers. The donors were split into four age groups: young (average around 17 years), middle-aged (roughly 39), aged (roughly 65) and long-lived (about 82). Using the same blood draw, the study looked at two additional independent replicas of 1 million unique cDNA reads for two donors, one aged 18 to 30 and the other aged 80 or older.

Library preparation employed 5' RACE. The reads were generated on an Illumina HiSeq 2500. A second roughly 7 to 11 cycle PCR used a sample-barcoded 5' primer and a J-beta primer mix. Each TCR beta cDNA molecule received a unique molecular identifier from a template-switch 5' adaptor carrying 12 random nucleotides. Each sample yielded at least 2.5 million CDR3-containing paired-end reads. First-strand cDNA synthesis was performed from all RNA using the Mint cDNA synthesis kit, with priming by a TRBC-specific oligonucleotide. After uracil-DNA glycosylase treatment, a first 18-cycle PCR used universal primers M1SS and BC2_uni_R on all cDNA. The authors' pipeline ran thus. Normalization of each sample was performed by random selection of 1 million high-quality reads, each carrying a distinct molecular identifier. Instead of being binned into consensus sequences, reads that shared molecular identifiers were thrown out. MiTCR, run with a Q25 quality threshold and the strictest error-elimination algorithm, handled CDR3 identification, clonotype clustering and error correction. A nonparametric unseen species model using Euler transformation provided a lower-bound estimate of total TCR beta diversity. TCRdb passed the public sequencing reads through fastp at Q25 and MiXCR, retaining productive beta sequences. Entries are consolidated by CDR3 protein sequence, retaining the most common genes and DNA. These V and J calls derive from TCRdb rather than the authors' analysis. Recorded for this sample are about 780,000 distinct CDR3 sequences; about 26% of them occurred a single time. The ten most abundant clones make up 2.5% to 3.5% of the sample.

A few counts support this clonotype. Its cognate antigen has yet to be identified. Base qualities are not provided; no much larger clone lies one nucleotide away. What the study reported, not specific to this receptor: A strong correlation was found between observed TCR beta diversity and the percentage of naive T cells measured by flow cytometry. Observed TCR beta diversity per million T cells fell roughly linearly with age, and a significant reduction was already apparent by age roughly 40. Because profiling used bulk unsorted PBMCs, naive and antigen-experienced compartments could not be compared conclusively. Donor CMV infection status was unknown, potentially confounding age-related changes in expanded clonotypes. Compared with the aged group, more naive CD4+ T cells, fewer expanded clones and increased TCR diversity were shown by the long-lived group, suggesting age selection. Estimates of total diversity based on one million sequenced T cells were regarded as lower bounds and as underestimates.

Systemically healthy Caucasian individuals from Russia, roughly 40 in total and aged about 6 to 100 years, were included as donors. About 10 milliliters of peripheral blood were collected from each donor into EDTA-treated Vacutainer tubes. Ficoll-Paque density-gradient centrifugation was used to isolate PBMCs, with at least 6.5 million per sample. Total RNA was extracted from PBMCs with Trizol reagent, with at least 5 micrograms obtained per sample. For every donor, an aliquot of PBMCs went through flow cytometry to measure the percentages of naive CD45RAhigh/CD27high T cells. These data were also filed under a second study, of T cells of mothers and their children. Per that second paper: Nine systemically healthy Caucasian individuals served as donors, namely three mothers together with their six children. cDNA synthesis used all of the extracted RNA, with around 1.6 ug of RNA in each 15 ul reaction. Sample barcodes and 2-4 random nucleotides were added via the M1S primer in the second PCR. Over 8 million TCR beta CDR3 reads were obtained for each mother, and 2.5 million to 3 million reads were obtained for each child. TCR recombination output is similarly shaped by thymic selection in related and unrelated pairs, with a minor effect exerted by inherited differences. Related mother-child pairs always showed normalized repertoire overlap that was slightly higher than in unrelated mother-child pairs, though the difference was never significant. No persistent microchimeric T cell clones were detected, at a sensitivity of around 100 clones per million clonotypes. To look for features that set related mother-child pairs apart from unrelated individuals, the researchers ran deep NGS to compare the TCR beta repertoires of mothers and children. On average, the children were about 10 +/- 4 years old, while the mothers were approximately 40 +/- 4 years old. After adapter ligation was performed with NEBNext reagents, the libraries were sequenced on an Illumina HiSeq 2000 with 100+100 nt paired-end reads. To avoid cross-contamination, the mother libraries and the child libraries were prepared a month apart and sequenced in separate runs. Each donor had between about 500,000 and 2,100,000 distinct TCR beta clonotypes identified. Naive TCR beta clonotypes were estimated from low-frequency clonotypes matched to each donor's FACS-determined naive share, without sorting.

The TCR sequence derives from a boy between 5 and 17 years old in good health. Sequenced sample: blood.

The DNA sequence follows: TGTGCCAGCAGCCTCAGCGGGGGGGTACATGAGCAGTTCTTC. This yields the protein CASSLSGGVHEQFF. The sequence joins TRBV9 to TRBJ2-1, with TRBD2 identical over 10 junction bases. The CDR3 measures 14 amino acids from cysteine to phenylalanine. Kept here is only the CDR3 DNA, which spans 42 bases and is read in frame from base 1. Unmatched junction bases come to 6, with V trimmed by 4 bases and J by 8 bases. CDR1 and CDR2 were assigned from the germline V gene as SGDLS and YYNGEE. The full variable domain, completed from the reference TRBV9 and TRBJ2-1 proteins outside the CDR3, reads DSGVTQTPKHLITATGQRVTLRCSPRSGDLSVYWYQQSLDQGLQFLIQYYNGEERAKGNILERFSAQQFPDLHSELNLSSLELGDSALYFCASSLSGGVHEQFFGPGTRLTVL.